This TCR beta chain derives from a study of blood T cell repertoires in COVID-19 (dated by TCRdb to 2018 to 2021). About the full investigation: Samples from collaborators originated in the United States, Italy and Spain and spanned both the acute and convalescent phases of COVID-19. The prospective study material was composed of cDNA or gDNA derived from T cells, B-cell-depleted T cells, or PBMCs. Deeply sampled blood TCRbeta repertoires from subjects exposed to, actively infected with, or recovered from COVID-19 were included in the dataset. The repertoires were released in a freely available public database meant as a resource for research on the immune response to SARS-CoV-2. Samples came from the ongoing ImmuneRACE study (first 160 participants) plus 1,254 subjects from 6 global collaborators. Sample metadata almost always included a de-identified subject ID, COVID-19 status, age in years and sex. HLA class I and class II types, where available, came from metadata supplied by the sample provider rather than from assay-based typing. The study at large found these results: Clinical and demographic metadata were provided uncurated, with the amount varying by source and participant.

Collaborating institutions collected whole blood in K2EDTA tubes following their own protocols. For TCRbeta analysis, collaborator samples were shipped as frozen whole blood, as isolated PBMCs, or as DNA extracted from either sample type. TCRbeta CDR3 regions were amplified from genomic DNA using the immunoSEQ Assay, a bias-controlled multiplex PCR. Per the source publication's procedure: The number of nucleated cells in each sample was estimated by amplification of reference gene primers within the assay. To quantify the absolute abundance of each unique TCRbeta CDR3 rearrangement, sequence reads were collapsed and filtered. For each sample, productive Simpson clonality was calculated as the square root of Simpson's diversity index over productive rearrangements. TCRdb re-hosts the immuneACCESS table, in-frame sequences only. Its copies lack some clones; in the studies checked, an unresolved V gene accounts for under half of them, and the cause for the rest is not known. For V, J and clone size, that table is used; D and trimming come from the DNA. Present in this sample are some 150,000 clones, roughly 90% of which were seen just once. The top ten hold just under 0.95% of the sample.

Only one count was recorded for this clone. Its recognized antigen is unknown. No quality values exist for individual bases; no much larger clone is one base distant. The CDR3 covers 15 residues, taking in both the cysteine and the phenylalanine. The kept DNA is CDR3 alone, 45 bases in frame from the first base. Reading the germline V gene gives CDR1 MNHNS and CDR2 SASEGT. Germline trimming: 1 base from V, 2 bases from J; junction bases outside gene matches: 0. Sequenced: peripheral blood. The sequence derives from a woman in her forties or fifties with acute or convalescent COVID-19. The rearranged chain carries TRBV6-1 and TRBJ1-5; 9 middle bases align to TRBD1. The DNA is TGTGCCAGCAGTGAAGGGACAGGGGGCAATCAGCCCCAGCATTTT. Translated, this is CASSEGTGGNQPQHF.